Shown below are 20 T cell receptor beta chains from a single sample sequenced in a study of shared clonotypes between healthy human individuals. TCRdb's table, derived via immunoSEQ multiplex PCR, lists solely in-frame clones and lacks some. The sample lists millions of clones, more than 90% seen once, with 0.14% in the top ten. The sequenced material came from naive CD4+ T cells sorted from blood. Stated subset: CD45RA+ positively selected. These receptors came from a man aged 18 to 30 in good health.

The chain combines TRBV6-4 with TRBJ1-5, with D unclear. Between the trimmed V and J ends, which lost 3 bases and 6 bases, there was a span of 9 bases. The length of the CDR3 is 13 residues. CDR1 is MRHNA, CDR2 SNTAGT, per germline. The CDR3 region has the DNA TGTGCCAGCAGTGAAAGGGAGGGTCAGCCCCAGCATTTT. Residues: CASSEREGQPQHF.

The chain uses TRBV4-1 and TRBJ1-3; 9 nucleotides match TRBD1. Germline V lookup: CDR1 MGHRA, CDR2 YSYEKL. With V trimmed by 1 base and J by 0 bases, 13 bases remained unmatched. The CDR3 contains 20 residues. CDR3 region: CASSQAFGDRDLYSGNTIYF. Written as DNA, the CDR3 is TGCGCCAGCAGCCAAGCCTTTGGGGACAGGGACTTATACTCTGGAAACACCATATATTTT.

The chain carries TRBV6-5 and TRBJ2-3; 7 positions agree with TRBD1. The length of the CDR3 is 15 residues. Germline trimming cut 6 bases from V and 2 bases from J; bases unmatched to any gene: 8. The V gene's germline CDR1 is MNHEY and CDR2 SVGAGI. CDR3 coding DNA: TGTGCCAGCAGGACAGGGTCTTGGCCCACAGATACGCAGTATTTT. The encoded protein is CASRTGSWPTDTQYF.

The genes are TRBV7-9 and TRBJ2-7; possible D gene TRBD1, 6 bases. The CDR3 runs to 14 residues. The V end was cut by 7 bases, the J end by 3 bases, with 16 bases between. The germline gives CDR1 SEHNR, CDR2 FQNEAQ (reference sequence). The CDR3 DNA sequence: TGTGCCAGCACCAGGGGCGACACATTCTACGAGCAGTACTTC. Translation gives CASTRGDTFYEQYF.

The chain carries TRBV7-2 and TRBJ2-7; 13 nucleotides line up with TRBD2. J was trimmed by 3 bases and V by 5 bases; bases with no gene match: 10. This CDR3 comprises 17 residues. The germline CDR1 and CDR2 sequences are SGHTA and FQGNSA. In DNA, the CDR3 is TGTGCCAGCAGCACAAGACTAGCGGGAGGCCACGACTACGAGCAGTACTTC. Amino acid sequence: CASSTRLAGGHDYEQYF.

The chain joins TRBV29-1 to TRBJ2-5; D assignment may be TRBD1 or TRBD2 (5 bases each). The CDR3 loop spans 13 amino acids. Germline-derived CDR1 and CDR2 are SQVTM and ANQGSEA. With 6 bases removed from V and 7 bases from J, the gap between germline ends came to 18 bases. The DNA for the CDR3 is TGCAGCGTCGACCCCCGGGACGCCGGGACCCAGTACTTC. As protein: CSVDPRDAGTQYF.

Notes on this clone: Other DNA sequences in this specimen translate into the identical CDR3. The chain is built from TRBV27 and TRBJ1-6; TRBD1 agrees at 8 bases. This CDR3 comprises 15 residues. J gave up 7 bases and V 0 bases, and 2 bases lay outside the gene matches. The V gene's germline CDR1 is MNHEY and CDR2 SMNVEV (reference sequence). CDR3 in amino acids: CASSLSGTGNSPLHF. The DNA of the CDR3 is TGTGCCAGCAGTTTATCCGGGACAGGCAATTCACCCCTCCACTTT.

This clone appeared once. The CDR3 nucleotides read TGTGCCAGCAGCGCCATAGCGGCCACCAGCGATACGCAGTATTTT. Encoded protein: CASSAIAATSDTQYF. This chain connects TRBV9 to TRBJ2-3; maybe TRBD2 (6 bases). This CDR3 region has 15 residues. The germline V gene has CDR1 SGDLS and CDR2 YYNGEE. Deletions cut 3 bases from V and 6 bases from J, with 17 bases between.

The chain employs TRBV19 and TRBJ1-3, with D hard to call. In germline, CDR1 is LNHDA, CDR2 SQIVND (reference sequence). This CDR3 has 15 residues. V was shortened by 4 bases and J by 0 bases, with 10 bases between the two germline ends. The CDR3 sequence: CASSTTTSSGNTIYF. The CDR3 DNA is TGTGCCAGTAGTACGACGACGTCCTCTGGAAACACCATATATTTT. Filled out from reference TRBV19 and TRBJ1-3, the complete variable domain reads DGGITQSPKYLFRKEGQNVTLSCEQNLNHDAMYWYRQDPGQGLRLIYYSQIVNDFQKGDIAEGYSVSREKKESFPLTVTSAQKNPTAFYLCASSTTTSSGNTIYFGEGSWLTVV.

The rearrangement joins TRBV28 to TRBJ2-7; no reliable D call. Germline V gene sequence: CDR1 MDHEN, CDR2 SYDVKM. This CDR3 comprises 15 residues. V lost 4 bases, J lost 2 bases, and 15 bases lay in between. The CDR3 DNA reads TGTGCCAGCAGTTCCCTCAGGCATACGGCCTACGAGCAGTACTTC. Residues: CASSSLRHTAYEQYF.

The CDR3 loop is CASSDHKGQFF. The CDR3 DNA is TGTGCCAGCTCGGATCATAAAGGTCAGTTCTTC. The V gene is TRBV2, the J gene TRBJ2-1; no reliable D call. The V end was cut by 8 bases, the J end by 13 bases, with 15 bases between. Germline CDR1 SNHLY, CDR2 FYNNEI. The CDR3 loop spans 11 amino acids.

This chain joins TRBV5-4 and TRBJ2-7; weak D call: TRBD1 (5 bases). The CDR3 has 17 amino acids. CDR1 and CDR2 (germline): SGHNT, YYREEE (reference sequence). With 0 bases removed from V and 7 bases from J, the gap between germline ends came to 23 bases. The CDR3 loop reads CASSLAGRAGLASEQYF. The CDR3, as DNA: TGTGCCAGCAGCTTGGCCGGTAGGGCAGGGCTGGCCTCGGAGCAGTACTTC.

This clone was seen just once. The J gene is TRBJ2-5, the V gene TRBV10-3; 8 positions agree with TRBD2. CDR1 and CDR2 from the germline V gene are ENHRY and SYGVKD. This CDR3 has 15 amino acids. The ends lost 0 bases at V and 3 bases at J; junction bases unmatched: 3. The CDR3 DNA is TGTGCCATCAGTGAGTCTTGGCGGGGGGAAGAGACCCAGTACTTC. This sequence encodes CAISESWRGEETQYF.

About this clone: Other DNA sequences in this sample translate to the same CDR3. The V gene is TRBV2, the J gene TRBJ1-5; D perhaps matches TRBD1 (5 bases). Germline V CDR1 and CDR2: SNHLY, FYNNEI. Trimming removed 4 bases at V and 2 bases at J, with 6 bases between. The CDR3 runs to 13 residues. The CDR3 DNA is TGTGCCAGCAGTGTGGGGGGCAATCAGCCCCAGCATTTT. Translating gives CASSVGGNQPQHF. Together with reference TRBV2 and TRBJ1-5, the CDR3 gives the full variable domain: EPEVTQTPSHQVTQMGQEVILRCVPISNHLYFYWYRQILGQKVEFLVSFYNNEISEKSEIFDDQFSVERPDGSNFTLKIRSTKLEDSAMYFCASSVGGNQPQHFGDGTRLSIL.

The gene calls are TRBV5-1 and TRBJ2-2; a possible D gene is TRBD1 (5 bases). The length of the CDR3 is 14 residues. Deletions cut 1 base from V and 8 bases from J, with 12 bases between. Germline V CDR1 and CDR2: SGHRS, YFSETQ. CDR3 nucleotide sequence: TGCGCCAGCAGCTTGCAGGGTACTATAGGGGAGCTGTTTTTT. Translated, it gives CASSLQGTIGELFF.

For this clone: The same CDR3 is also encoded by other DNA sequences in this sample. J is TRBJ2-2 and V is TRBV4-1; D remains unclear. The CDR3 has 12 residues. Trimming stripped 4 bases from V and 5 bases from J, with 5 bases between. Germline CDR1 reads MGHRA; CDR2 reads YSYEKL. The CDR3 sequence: CASSPRTGELFF. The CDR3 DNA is TGCGCCAGCAGCCCCCGAACCGGGGAGCTGTTTTTT.

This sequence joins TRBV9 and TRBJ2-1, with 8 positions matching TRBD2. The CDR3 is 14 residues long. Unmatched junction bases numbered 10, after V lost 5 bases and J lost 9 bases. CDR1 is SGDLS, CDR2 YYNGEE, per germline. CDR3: CASSATSTSGEQFF. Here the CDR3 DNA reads TGTGCCAGCAGTGCTACCTCTACTAGCGGTGAGCAGTTCTTC.

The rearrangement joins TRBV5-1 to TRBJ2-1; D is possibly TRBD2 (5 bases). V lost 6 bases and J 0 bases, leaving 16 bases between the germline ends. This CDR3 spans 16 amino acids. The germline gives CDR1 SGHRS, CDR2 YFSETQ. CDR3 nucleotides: TGCGCCAGCACCGAACGAGGGTACAGCTCCTACAATGAGCAGTTCTTC. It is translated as CASTERGYSSYNEQFF.

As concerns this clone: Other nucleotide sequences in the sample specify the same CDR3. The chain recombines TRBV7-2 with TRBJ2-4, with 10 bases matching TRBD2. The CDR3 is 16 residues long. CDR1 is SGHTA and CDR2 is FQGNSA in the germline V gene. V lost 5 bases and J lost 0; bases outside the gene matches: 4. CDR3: CASSQTSGLAKNIQYF. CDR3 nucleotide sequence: TGTGCCAGCAGCCAGACTAGCGGGTTAGCCAAAAACATTCAGTACTTC.

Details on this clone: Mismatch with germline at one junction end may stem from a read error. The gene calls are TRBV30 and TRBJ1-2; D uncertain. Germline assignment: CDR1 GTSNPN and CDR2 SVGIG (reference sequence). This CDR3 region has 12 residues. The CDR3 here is CAWSGNNCGYTF. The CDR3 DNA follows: TGTGCCTGGAGCGGGAACAACTGTGGCTACACCTTC.